Following are 27 T cell receptor beta chains from one sample sequenced in a study of human T cells and chemical hapten exposure. Unique molecular identifiers were attached to individual cDNA molecules within the library. TCRdb re-called the reads with MiXCR, one entry per CDR3 protein. The data contain about 660 distinct CDR3 sequences, around 52% of them singletons. Treatment denoted: therapeutic diphenylcyclopropenone sensitization with weekly scalp DPC. Sequencing was performed on whole blood, taken before DPC sensitization or 2, 6, or about 24 weeks after (not recorded which). These receptors all come from an adult with alopecia areata. Some clones in this sample may be carry-over from other donors' samples. This table probably holds off-target reads from a library built for another chain.

The rearrangement joins TRBV12-3 or TRBV12-4 to TRBJ2-7, with TRBD2 identical over 8 bases. CDR3 length: 14 residues. V shed 5 bases, J shed 4 bases, and the junction held 7 bases outside the gene matches. This CDR3 reads CASSLGTRGYEQYF. The CDR3 DNA reads as TGTGCCAGCAGTCTTGGGACTAGAGGTTACGAGCAGTACTTC.

The rearrangement uses TRBV7-2 and TRBJ2-3; TRBD2 agrees at 7 bases. The CDR3 runs 12 residues. Germline V CDR1 and CDR2: SGHTA, FQGNSA. V was pared by 5 bases and J by 6 bases, with 2 bases of the junction left unmatched. Written as DNA, the CDR3 is TGTGCCAGCAGCCCAGCGGGGGATACGCAGTATTTT. Protein: CASSPAGDTQYF. The entire variable domain, with the rest obtained from reference TRBV7-2 and TRBJ2-3, is as follows: GAGVSQSPSNKVTEKGKDVELRCDPISGHTALYWYRQSLGQGLEFLIYFQGNSAPDKSGLPSDRFSAERTGGSVSTLTIQRTQQEDSAVYLCASSPAGDTQYFGPGTRLTVL.

This clonotype was detected only a few times. The chain is built from TRBV14 and TRBJ1-3; D is perhaps TRBD1 (5 bases). This CDR3 spans 14 amino acids. Germline V gives CDR1 SGHDN, CDR2 FVKESK. Trimming took 4 bases from V and 2 from J, leaving 9 bases between them. The CDR3 bases are TGTGCCAGCAGCCCCCGGGGGGCTGGAAACACCATATATTTT. Amino acid sequence: CASSPRGAGNTIYF.

The CDR3 region has the DNA TGTGCCAGCAGGCGCGACACAGATACGCAGTATTTT. It is translated as CASRRDTDTQYF. The V call is TRBV11-2, the J call TRBJ2-3; no firm D call. Trimming pared 6 bases from V and 2 bases from J, leaving 6 bases between. The CDR3 sequence is 12 residues long. Germline loops: CDR1 SGHAT, CDR2 FQNNGV.

This chain connects TRBV7-2 to TRBJ2-7; maybe TRBD2 (7 bases). V lost 0 bases, J lost 6 bases, and 21 bases lay in between. The CDR3 runs to 17 residues. The germline CDR1 and CDR2 sequences are SGHTA and FQGNSA. CDR3 in DNA: TGTGCCAGCAGCTTAGCTATAGCGGGCCTTCAGGGGCTCGAGCAGTACTTC. Amino acid sequence: CASSLAIAGLQGLEQYF.

V and J are TRBV10-2 and TRBJ2-1; D is uncertain. Trimming took 6 bases from V and 9 from J, leaving 15 bases between them. Germline V lookup: CDR1 WSHSY, CDR2 SAAADI. The CDR3 contains 13 residues. The CDR3 region has the DNA TGCGCCAGCAGCCCCGCCTATGCCCGTGAGCAGTTCTTC. As protein: CASSPAYAREQFF.

The rearrangement uses TRBV7-9 and TRBJ2-7, with D unresolved. V dropped 5 bases and J dropped 5 bases, with 7 bases sitting between them. The V gene's germline CDR1 is SEHNR and CDR2 FQNEAQ (reference sequence). This CDR3 comprises 11 residues. In DNA, the CDR3 is TGTGCCAGCAGCGTCCTACACGAGCAGTACTTC. Its protein product is CASSVLHEQYF.

This chain joins TRBV27 and TRBJ2-7; D uncertain. V was clipped by 0 bases and J by 0 bases, with 3 bases between them. There are 13 residues in the CDR3. Germline V gene lookup returns CDR1 MNHEY and CDR2 SMNVEV (reference sequence). The CDR3 loop reads CASSLSYSYEQYF. Here the CDR3 DNA reads TGTGCCAGCAGTTTATCTTACTCCTACGAGCAGTACTTC.

The gene calls are TRBV29-1 and TRBJ2-1; D possibly corresponds to TRBD2 (6 bases). The CDR3 is made up of 9 amino acids. The V end was cut by 8 bases, the J end by 8 bases, with 7 bases between. Per germline, CDR1 SQVTM and CDR2 ANQGSEA. The CDR3 spells CSTGDEQFF. CDR3 sequence (DNA): TGCAGCACGGGGGATGAGCAGTTCTTC.

This clonotype was seen a few times. The chain has TRBV27 and TRBJ2-5; D is possibly TRBD1 or TRBD2 (5 bases each). Germline CDR1 MNHEY, CDR2 SMNVEV (reference sequence). The V gene lost 2 bases and the J gene lost 5 bases, with 12 bases spanning the gap. The length of the CDR3 is 14 residues. Written as DNA, the CDR3 is TGTGCCAGCAGTTTACGGGACGCAGGGGAGACCCAGTACTTC. Its translation: CASSLRDAGETQYF.

The chain combines TRBV7-2 with TRBJ2-7; TRBD2 aligns across 7 bases. V shed 9 bases, J shed 3 bases, and the junction held 5 bases outside the gene matches. The CDR3 loop spans 12 amino acids. Germline lookup yields CDR1 SGHTA and CDR2 FQGNSA. CDR3 coding DNA: TGTGCCAGAAGCGGGACGGACTACGAGCAGTACTTC. This encodes CARSGTDYEQYF.

V and J are TRBV12-3 or TRBV12-4 and TRBJ2-1; D is unclear. V lost 7 bases and J 2 bases, leaving 6 bases between the germline ends. There are 12 residues in the CDR3. This chain's CDR3 is CASTRTYNEQFF. CDR3 DNA sequence: TGTGCCAGCACCAGGACCTACAATGAGCAGTTCTTC.

J is TRBJ2-1 and V is TRBV3-1; no clear D gene. V lost 1 base and J lost 8, with 6 bases in between. Germline CDR1 and CDR2: LGHDT and YNNKEL (reference sequence). There are 12 residues in the CDR3. The CDR3 loop reads CASSQGRHEQFF. CDR3 DNA sequence: TGTGCCAGCAGCCAAGGACGTCATGAGCAGTTCTTC.

The J gene is TRBJ1-2, the V gene TRBV12-3 or TRBV12-4, with no clear D. The CDR3 covers 14 residues. V dropped 1 base and J dropped 8 bases, with 14 bases sitting between them. This CDR3 is CASSLGGQGGGYTF. CDR3 bases: TGTGCCAGCAGTTTAGGAGGGCAAGGCGGAGGCTACACCTTC.

V is TRBV20-1 and J is TRBJ1-5; no firm D call. The ends were cut back, 3 bases at V and 6 bases at J, with 15 bases in the middle. This CDR3 contains 14 residues. CDR1 is DFQATT, CDR2 SNEGSKA, per germline (reference sequence). CDR3 bases: TGCAGTGCTAGCACGTTTTCAGAGATTCAGCCCCAGCATTTT. This sequence encodes CSASTFSEIQPQHF.

This CDR3 reads CASSLARTYNEQFF. In DNA, the CDR3 is TGCGCCAGCAGTCTAGCCCGGACGTACAATGAGCAGTTCTTC. The V gene is TRBV4-1, the J gene TRBJ2-1; the D gene is possibly TRBD2 (5 bases). Germline CDR1 MGHRA, CDR2 YSYEKL. Trimming removed 6 bases from V and 4 bases from J, with 13 bases in between. The CDR3 covers 14 residues.

This chain connects TRBV7-2 to TRBJ2-5; perhaps TRBD1 as D (6 bases). The germline CDR1 and CDR2 sequences are SGHTA and FQGNSA. V lost 4 bases and J 2 bases, leaving 8 bases between the germline ends. This CDR3 has 13 residues. The DNA for the CDR3 is TGTGCCAGCAGCTCCGACAGGCAAGAGACCCAGTACTTC. This encodes CASSSDRQETQYF.

This chain uses TRBV6-2 or TRBV6-3 with TRBJ1-5; 8 positions agree with TRBD1. Germline trimming cut 6 bases from V and 7 bases from J; bases unmatched to any gene: 8. Germline values: CDR1 MNHEY, CDR2 SVGEGT. CDR3 size: 14 residues. CDR3 amino acids: CASSGDRGRQPQHF. CDR3 in DNA: TGTGCCAGCAGCGGTGACAGGGGAAGGCAGCCCCAGCATTTT.

The chain is built from TRBV30 and TRBJ1-4; 8 bases agree with TRBD1. V lost 0 bases to trimming and J lost 4 bases; unmatched junction nucleotides: 1. Germline CDR1 is GTSNPN and CDR2 is SVGIG (reference sequence). The length of the CDR3 is 14 residues. The CDR3 bases are TGTGCCTGGAGTGTACAGGGGGTTAATGAAAAACTGTTTTTT. Its protein product is CAWSVQGVNEKLFF.

The chain carries TRBV20-1 and TRBJ2-5; 9 bases agree with TRBD2. Germline CDR1 reads DFQATT; CDR2 reads SNEGSKA (reference sequence). This CDR3 comprises 18 residues. Unmatched junction bases numbered 17, after V lost 1 base and J lost 5 bases. CDR3 nucleotides: TGCAGTGCTAGAGGATGGGTAGCGGCGGGAGGGCTGTCGGAGACCCAGTACTTC. Translation gives CSARGWVAAGGLSETQYF.

The chain joins TRBV4-3 to TRBJ2-3; maybe TRBD2 (5 bases). V lost 0 bases and J lost 10, with 20 bases in between. This CDR3 is built from 16 residues. The germline V gene has CDR1 LGHNA and CDR2 YSLEER. The CDR3 bases are TGCGCCAGCAGCCAAGAATTATCCGTGGGAGAAGGTCCGCAGTATTTT. It encodes CASSQELSVGEGPQYF.

The chain couples TRBV19 to TRBJ1-1, with D uncertain. Germline lookup yields CDR1 LNHDA and CDR2 SQIVND (reference sequence). The CDR3 has 13 residues. V lost 0 bases to trimming and J lost 4 bases, with 6 bases between them. CDR3 region: CASSIDLGTEAFF. The CDR3 bases are TGTGCCAGTAGTATAGATTTGGGCACTGAAGCTTTCTTT.

This chain joins TRBV15 and TRBJ2-5, with D possibly TRBD2 on 6 matching bases. The length of the CDR3 is 12 residues. The germline V and J ends were trimmed by 6 bases and 3 bases, with 8 bases remaining between them. Germline lookup yields CDR1 LNHNV and CDR2 YYDKDF (reference sequence). The CDR3 nucleotides read TGTGCCACCAGTGGAGGGGAAGAGACCCAGTACTTC. It is translated as CATSGGEETQYF.

Only one count was recorded for this clonotype. The genes are TRBV18 and TRBJ2-5; 9 nucleotides agree with TRBD1. From germline, CDR1 is KGHSH and CDR2 LQKENI. The CDR3 extends over 14 amino acids. V shed 6 bases, J shed 4 bases, and the junction held 6 bases outside the gene matches. The CDR3: CASSPGTGTETQYF. CDR3 in DNA: TGTGCCAGCTCCCCCGGGACAGGGACAGAGACCCAGTACTTC.

The CDR3 here is CASSLAHEQYF. CDR3 DNA: TGTGCCAGCAGCTTAGCCCACGAGCAGTACTTC. The genes are TRBV7-9 and TRBJ2-7; the D is unclear. Trimming left V 0 bases short and J 5 bases short, with 2 bases between. CDR1 SEHNR and CDR2 FQNEAQ come from the germline V gene (reference sequence). The CDR3 length is 11 residues.

This clonotype has just one count. This chain joins TRBV29-1 and TRBJ2-2; D uncertain. V lost 5 bases and J lost 1, with 11 bases in between. From germline, CDR1 is SQVTM and CDR2 ANQGSEA. The CDR3 length is 14 residues. The CDR3 spells CSVLPLQNTGELFF. The CDR3 nucleotides read TGCAGCGTTCTACCGCTACAGAACACCGGGGAGCTGTTTTTT.

The gene calls are TRBV5-1 and TRBJ2-7; D may be TRBD1 (5 bases). The germline V gene encodes CDR1 SGHRS and CDR2 YFSETQ. The V end was cut by 4 bases, the J end by 2 bases, with 13 bases between. The CDR3 has 14 amino acids. CDR3 amino acids: CASSRSQAPYEQYF. CDR3 nucleotide sequence: TGCGCCAGCAGCAGATCACAGGCACCCTACGAGCAGTACTTC.